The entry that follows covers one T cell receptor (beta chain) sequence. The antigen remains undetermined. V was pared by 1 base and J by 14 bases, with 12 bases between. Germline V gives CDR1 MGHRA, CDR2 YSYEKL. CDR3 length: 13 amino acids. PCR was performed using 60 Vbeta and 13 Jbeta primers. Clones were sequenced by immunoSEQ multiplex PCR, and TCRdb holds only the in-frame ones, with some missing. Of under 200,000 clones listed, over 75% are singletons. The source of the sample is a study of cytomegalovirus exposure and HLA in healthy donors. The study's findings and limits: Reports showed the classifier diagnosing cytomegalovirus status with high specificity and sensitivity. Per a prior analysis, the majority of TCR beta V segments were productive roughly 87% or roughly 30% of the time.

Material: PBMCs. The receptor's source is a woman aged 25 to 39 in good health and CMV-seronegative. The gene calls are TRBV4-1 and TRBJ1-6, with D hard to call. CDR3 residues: CASSQVGFPSLHF. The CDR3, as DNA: TGCGCCAGCAGCCAAGTGGGCTTTCCGTCCCTCCACTTT.